Sequencing of this T cell receptor (beta chain) was carried out in a study of identical twins. V was cut by 4 bases and J by 6 bases, with 21 bases left in between. Looked up from germline, CDR1 is SGHDT and CDR2 is YYEEEE. CDR3 size: 16 residues. Overall study findings and caveats: There were fewer insertions in abundant cord blood beta clonotypes, but memory repertoires showed no such pattern. Out-of-frame TCR alpha sharing in monozygotic twins exceeded recombination model predictions. Weaker excess sharing between twins was seen in beta out-of-frame sequences.

Template switching supplied a universal primer site; unique molecular identifiers were carried on the cDNA. TCRdb re-called the 5' RACE reads through MiXCR, storing one row per CDR3 protein. Of under 400,000 distinct CDR3 sequences in the sample, approximately 9.1% are singletons; the top ten hold under 10%. This clonotype was observed a handful of times. Its specificity is not known. The origin of this receptor is a woman aged 45-59 years in good health. Sequenced sample: naive T cells sorted from blood. The chain combines TRBV5-6 with TRBJ2-3, with D tentatively TRBD1 or TRBD2 (5 bases each). The CDR3 here is CASSIRLPGPVDTQYF. CDR3 nucleotide sequence: TGTGCCAGCAGCATCCGGCTCCCGGGACCGGTGGATACGCAGTATTTT.